A selection of T cell receptor beta chains follows, all from one sample in a study of cytomegalovirus exposure and HLA in healthy donors. TCRdb keeps only in-frame clones here, not all; method: immunoSEQ multiplex PCR. The sample gives roughly 150,000 clones, over 75% of which show up once; over 4% is in the top ten. Specimen: PBMCs. These receptors were taken from a man aged 25 to 40 in good health. The CDR3 runs from the conserved cysteine through the conserved F or W. Fields, in order: V gene, J gene, D gene, clone size, CDR3 DNA, CDR3 protein. The D gene is left open where the match is weak. Some rows mark clone size as missing; the rest say once, few, many or name a class of expanded clone.

TRBV27	TRBJ2-5	TRBD1	.	TGTGCCAGCAGTTCCCCGGGACAGTTAAGTGAGACCCAGTACTTC	CASSSPGQLSETQYF
TRBV9	TRBJ2-1	TRBD2	.	TGTGCCAGCAGCAACCCACCCAGCGGGATAGACAATGAGCAGTTCTTC	CASSNPPSGIDNEQFF
TRBV6-5	TRBJ1-1	.	.	TGTGCCAGCAGCATCCGCGAGAACACTGAAGCTTTCTTT	CASSIRENTEAFF
TRBV7-3	TRBJ1-4	.	.	TGTGCCAGCAGCTCCGGACCGGGGGATGAAAAACTGTTTTTT	CASSSGPGDEKLFF
TRBV7-2	TRBJ2-5	TRBD1	.	TGTGCCAGCAGCCTGCCGGGACAGCTGGAGACCCAGTACTTC	CASSLPGQLETQYF
TRBV28	TRBJ1-2	.	.	TGTGCCAGCAGTTTCACGGGTTGGACTACCTTC	CASSFTGWTTF
TRBV9	TRBJ2-7	.	.	TGTGCCAGCAGCCCGCCCAGGAAGGACGAGCAGTACTTC	CASSPPRKDEQYF
TRBV2	TRBJ1-1	.	few	TGTGCCAGCATTCAGGCTTTCTTT	CASIQAFF
TRBV5-4	TRBJ2-7	.	.	TGTGCCAGCAGCTTACCGAGCTCCTACGAGCAGTACTTC	CASSLPSSYEQYF
TRBV4-1	TRBJ1-1	.	.	TGCGCCAGCAGCCAAAGTCCCGGGGTGAACACTGAAGCTTTCTTT	CASSQSPGVNTEAFF
TRBV7-2	TRBJ2-7	TRBD2	.	TGTGCCAGCAGCCACCTAGCGGGAGGGCCCAGGGAGCAGTACTTC	CASSHLAGGPREQYF
TRBV6-5	TRBJ2-2	.	.	TGTGCCAGCAGTTACCAAGGGGGCACCGGGGAGCTGTTTTTT	CASSYQGGTGELFF
TRBV27	TRBJ2-2	TRBD1	.	TGTGCCAGCAGTTTACTCCGGACAGGGCTCACCGGGGAGCTGTTTTTT	CASSLLRTGLTGELFF
TRBV29-1	TRBJ2-7	.	.	TGCAGCGTTGACTCCGGGGGATCCTACGAGCAGTACTTC	CSVDSGGSYEQYF
TRBV18	TRBJ2-1	TRBD1	.	TGTGCCAGCTCACCCGGACAGGGGGCTGACAATGAGCAGTTCTTC	CASSPGQGADNEQFF
TRBV5-4	TRBJ2-7	.	once	TGTGCCAGCAGCTTAGGACAGGGGTTGCTAGCGGGCAACTACGAGCAGTACTTC	CASSLGQGLLAGNYEQYF
TRBV6-1	TRBJ2-3	TRBD1	.	TGTGCCAGCAGGGGGACAGTCGCAGATACGCAGTATTTT	CASRGTVADTQYF
TRBV7-3	TRBJ2-6	TRBD1	.	TGTGCCAGCACCCGAGGGACAGGGGGAGGGGCCAACGTCCTGACTTTC	CASTRGTGGGANVLTF
TRBV28	TRBJ2-7	TRBD1	.	TGTGCCAGCAGGGGCGGGACAGGGGTCGAGCAGTACTTC	CASRGGTGVEQYF
TRBV5-6	TRBJ1-2	.	few	TGTGCCAGCAGCTTGATTGGACAGTCGGTGGGGGGCTACACCTTC	CASSLIGQSVGGYTF
TRBV19	TRBJ1-1	TRBD1	.	TGTGCCAGTAGGGACAGGGGGCCTTCTGAAGCTTTCTTT	CASRDRGPSEAFF
TRBV7-2	TRBJ1-3	.	.	TGTGCCAGCAGCTTCGCCGGCGGGGACACCATATATTTT	CASSFAGGDTIYF
TRBV9	TRBJ2-4	.	.	TGTGCCAGCAGCGAAAAGGGGGAGTGGAGCATTCAGTACTTC	CASSEKGEWSIQYF
TRBV9	TRBJ2-5	.	.	TGTGCCAGCAGCCCAGGGAGGCGGCTCCAAGAGACCCAGTACTTC	CASSPGRRLQETQYF
TRBV27	TRBJ2-7	TRBD1	many	TGTGCCAGCAGGAAAACTCCGGACAGGAGTTCTTTTAGCTCCTACGAGCAGTACTTC	CASRKTPDRSSFSSYEQYF